The 16 T cell receptor beta chains below all came from one sample that was sequenced in a study of blood T cell repertoires in COVID-19. Here immunoSEQ multiplex PCR was the method, and the copy in TCRdb shows in-frame clones only, minus some. The sample lists hundreds of thousands of clones, around 87% occurring once. Sequenced: PBMCs or T cells enriched from blood (not recorded which). Every receptor here comes from a woman younger than 35 with acute COVID-19.

The chain recombines TRBV28 with TRBJ1-5; 7 bases align to TRBD1. Germline loops: CDR1 MDHEN, CDR2 SYDVKM. J lost 6 bases, V lost 4 bases, and 12 bases had no gene match. The CDR3 runs 16 residues. The CDR3 DNA follows: TGTGCCAGCAGTTCGAGGAGACAGGGATCGGGTCAGCCCCAGCATTTT. It codes for CASSSRRQGSGQPQHF.

V and J are TRBV7-9 and TRBJ1-2; the D gene is possibly TRBD1 (5 bases). Germline values: CDR1 SEHNR, CDR2 FQNEAQ (reference sequence). The CDR3 is 14 residues long. Trimming took 1 base from V and 8 from J, leaving 14 bases between them. Here the CDR3 DNA reads TGTGCCAGCAGCTTAGAAGCAGGGTACGGCGGCTACACCTTC. This translates into CASSLEAGYGGYTF.

The chain links TRBV5-1 to TRBJ1-1; TRBD1 matches at 8 bases. CDR3 length: 14 amino acids. CDR1 and CDR2 from the germline V gene are SGHRS and YFSETQ. The V segment lost 0 bases and the J segment 4 bases; nucleotides outside the gene matches: 2. The chain's CDR3 is CASSLGTGITEAFF. CDR3 sequence (DNA): TGCGCCAGCAGCTTGGGGACAGGGATCACTGAAGCTTTCTTT.

This chain links TRBV5-1 with TRBJ1-3; D gene ambiguous. The CDR3 is 15 amino acids. Trimming shortened V by 0 bases and J by 0 bases, and 7 bases separated the two germline ends. Germline V gives CDR1 SGHRS, CDR2 YFSETQ. Written as DNA, the CDR3 is TGCGCCAGCAGCTTGGCTGGAGACTCTGGAAACACCATATATTTT. The encoded protein is CASSLAGDSGNTIYF.

This sequence joins TRBV2 and TRBJ1-5; 7 bases fit TRBD1. The CDR3 length is 15 residues. The germline CDR1 and CDR2 sequences are SNHLY and FYNNEI. Trimming at V came to 6 bases and at J to 6 bases, leaving 11 bases not matched to a gene. The CDR3 DNA reads as TGTGCCAGCAGCTCAGACAGGGACGGCGGTCAGCCCCAGCATTTT. It yields the protein CASSSDRDGGQPQHF. The full variable domain, its missing parts supplied by reference TRBV2 and TRBJ1-5, is EPEVTQTPSHQVTQMGQEVILRCVPISNHLYFYWYRQILGQKVEFLVSFYNNEISEKSEIFDDQFSVERPDGSNFTLKIRSTKLEDSAMYFCASSSDRDGGQPQHFGDGTRLSIL.

This rearrangement joins TRBV6-1 to TRBJ2-7; D perhaps matches TRBD1 (6 bases). The V end was cut by 1 base, the J end by 3 bases, with 13 bases between. This CDR3 region has 15 residues. The germline CDR1 and CDR2 sequences are MNHNS and SASEGT. The CDR3 protein is CASSEDQGLGYEQYF. CDR3 sequence (DNA): TGTGCCAGCAGTGAAGACCAGGGGCTTGGCTACGAGCAGTACTTC.

The genes are TRBV6-5 and TRBJ1-1; the match to TRBD1 covers 7 bases. The ends lost 2 bases at V and 4 bases at J; junction bases unmatched: 4. The germline gives CDR1 MNHEY, CDR2 SVGAGI. The CDR3 length is 14 residues. The CDR3, as DNA: TGTGCCAGCAGTTACCACAGGGGAGCCACTGAAGCTTTCTTT. Translated: CASSYHRGATEAFF.

J is TRBJ2-2 and V is TRBV9; 10 bases are a match to TRBD2. Germline CDR1 reads SGDLS; CDR2 reads YYNGEE. With 0 bases clipped from V and 4 bases from J, the junction kept 6 bases outside the gene matches. The length of the CDR3 is 17 residues. The CDR3 reads CASSVAPAGGGTGELFF. The DNA for the CDR3 is TGTGCCAGCAGCGTAGCCCCAGCGGGAGGGGGCACCGGGGAGCTGTTTTTT.

The CDR3 loop reads CATSRATAPGYGYTF. CDR3 DNA: TGTGCCACCAGCAGAGCGACAGCCCCTGGGTATGGCTACACCTTC. This chain uses TRBV15 with TRBJ1-2, with D perhaps matching TRBD1 (5 bases). This CDR3 is 15 amino acids long. CDR1 is LNHNV and CDR2 is YYDKDF in the germline V gene (reference sequence). Trimming took off 1 base at V and 5 bases at J, with 14 bases between the two ends.

The gene calls are TRBV2 and TRBJ2-3, with 7 nucleotides matching TRBD2. The germline V gene encodes CDR1 SNHLY and CDR2 FYNNEI. The CDR3 extends over 15 amino acids. The junction had 7 bases not matched to a gene; V was cut back by 3 bases and J by 4 bases. The CDR3 sequence is CASSDWGGSPDTQYF. CDR3 DNA sequence: TGTGCCAGCAGTGATTGGGGCGGGAGCCCAGATACGCAGTATTTT.

This chain links TRBV9 with TRBJ1-1, with 8 bases fitting TRBD1. V trimming: 2 bases; J trimming: 3 bases; junction bases outside the gene matches: 6. Per germline, CDR1 SGDLS and CDR2 YYNGEE. This CDR3 comprises 15 residues. The DNA of the CDR3 is TGTGCCAGCAGCGTGTGGACAGGGCTGGACACTGAAGCTTTCTTT. This encodes CASSVWTGLDTEAFF.

The chain links TRBV9 to TRBJ2-2; no reliable D call. This CDR3 has 16 amino acids. The ends were cut back, 4 bases at V and 4 bases at J, with 17 bases in the middle. Germline CDR1 is SGDLS and CDR2 is YYNGEE. The CDR3 reads CASSPRNYGFTGELFF. The DNA for the CDR3 is TGTGCCAGCAGCCCACGAAACTATGGATTCACCGGGGAGCTGTTTTTT.

The genes are TRBV5-4 and TRBJ2-3, with a weak D call TRBD1 (5 bases). CDR1 SGHNT and CDR2 YYREEE come from the germline V gene (reference sequence). The CDR3 loop spans 16 amino acids. V was pared by 0 bases and J by 3 bases, with 14 bases between. The CDR3 region is CASSLDLAGATDTQYF. The CDR3 bases are TGTGCCAGCAGCTTGGACCTGGCTGGGGCTACAGATACGCAGTATTTT.

The CDR3 coding sequence is TGTGCCAGCAGCTTAAGGTCCACCGGGTCTCCAGCAGGAAACACCATATATTTT. This sequence encodes CASSLRSTGSPAGNTIYF. The chain couples TRBV11-2 to TRBJ1-3, with D hard to call. The CDR3 has 18 residues. CDR1 and CDR2 (germline): SGHAT, FQNNGV. Trimming shortened V by 2 bases and J by 4 bases, and 21 bases separated the two germline ends. Full variable domain (missing parts from reference TRBV11-2 and TRBJ1-3): EAGVAQSPRYKIIEKRQSVAFWCNPISGHATLYWYQQILGQGPKLLIQFQNNGVVDDSQLPKDRFSAERLKGVDSTLKIQPAKLEDSAVYLCASSLRSTGSPAGNTIYFGEGSWLTVV.

The genes are TRBV6-5 and TRBJ2-2, with D unresolved. The CDR3 runs 14 residues. Germline-derived CDR1 and CDR2 are MNHEY and SVGAGI. Trimming took off 8 bases at V and 4 bases at J, with 14 bases between the two ends. CDR3 sequence: CASRQEVSTGELFF. CDR3 DNA: TGTGCCAGCCGGCAAGAGGTTAGCACCGGGGAGCTGTTTTTT.

The genes are TRBV28 and TRBJ1-2, with TRBD1 matching over 8 bases. The CDR3 spans 15 residues. V dropped 10 bases and J dropped 8; count of bases not matched to a gene: 18. The germline gives CDR1 MDHEN, CDR2 SYDVKM. CDR3 bases: TGTGCCACCCAGGGATCCCCGAACAGGGGGAGAGGCTACACCTTC. As protein: CATQGSPNRGRGYTF.